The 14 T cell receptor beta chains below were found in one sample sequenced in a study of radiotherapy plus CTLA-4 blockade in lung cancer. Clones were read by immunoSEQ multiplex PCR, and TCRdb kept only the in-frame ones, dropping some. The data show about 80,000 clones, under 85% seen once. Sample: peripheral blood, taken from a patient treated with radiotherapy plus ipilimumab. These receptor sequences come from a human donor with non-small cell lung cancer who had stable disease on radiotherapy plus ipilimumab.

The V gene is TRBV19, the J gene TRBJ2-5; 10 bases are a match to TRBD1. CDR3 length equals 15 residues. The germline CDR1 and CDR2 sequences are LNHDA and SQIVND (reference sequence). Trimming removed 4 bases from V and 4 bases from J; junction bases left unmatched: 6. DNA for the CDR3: TGTGCCAGTAGTACACAGACAGGGGGCGGAGAGACCCAGTACTTC. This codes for CASSTQTGGGETQYF.

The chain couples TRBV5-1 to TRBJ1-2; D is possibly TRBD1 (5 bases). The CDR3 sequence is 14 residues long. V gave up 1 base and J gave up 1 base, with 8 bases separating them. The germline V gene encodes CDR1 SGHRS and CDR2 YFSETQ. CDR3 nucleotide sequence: TGCGCCAGCAGCTTGTCAGGGAATAACTATGGCTACACCTTC. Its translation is CASSLSGNNYGYTF. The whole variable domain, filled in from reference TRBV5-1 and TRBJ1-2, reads KAGVTQTPRYLIKTRGQQVTLSCSPISGHRSVSWYQQTPGQGLQFLFEYFSETQRNKGNFPGRFSGRQFSNSRSEMNVSTLELGDSALYLCASSLSGNNYGYTFGSGTRLTVV.

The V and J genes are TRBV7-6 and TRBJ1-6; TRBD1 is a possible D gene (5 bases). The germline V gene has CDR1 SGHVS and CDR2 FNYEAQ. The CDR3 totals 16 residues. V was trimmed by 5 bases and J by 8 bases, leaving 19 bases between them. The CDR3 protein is CASSKKGGRVDSPLHF. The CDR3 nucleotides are TGTGCCAGCAGCAAAAAAGGTGGCAGGGTGGATTCACCCCTCCACTTT.

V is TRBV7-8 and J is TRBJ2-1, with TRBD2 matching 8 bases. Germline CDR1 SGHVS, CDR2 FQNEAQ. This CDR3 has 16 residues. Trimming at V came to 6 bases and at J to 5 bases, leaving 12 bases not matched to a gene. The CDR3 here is CASSPGTRVRDNEQFF. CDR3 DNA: TGTGCCAGCAGTCCCGGGACTAGAGTTCGGGACAATGAGCAGTTCTTC.

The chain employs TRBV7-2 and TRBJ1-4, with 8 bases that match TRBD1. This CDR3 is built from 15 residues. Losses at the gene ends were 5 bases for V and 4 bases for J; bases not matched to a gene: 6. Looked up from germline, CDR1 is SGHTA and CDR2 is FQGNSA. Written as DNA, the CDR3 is TGTGCCAGCAGCGCCGACAGGGGCTTTAATGAAAAACTGTTTTTT. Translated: CASSADRGFNEKLFF.

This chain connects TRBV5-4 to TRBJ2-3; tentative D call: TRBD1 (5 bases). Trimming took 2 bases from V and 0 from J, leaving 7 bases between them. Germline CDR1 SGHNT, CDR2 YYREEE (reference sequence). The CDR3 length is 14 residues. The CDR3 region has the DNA TGTGCCAGCAGCTTCAGGGTTAGCACAGATACGCAGTATTTT. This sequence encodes CASSFRVSTDTQYF.

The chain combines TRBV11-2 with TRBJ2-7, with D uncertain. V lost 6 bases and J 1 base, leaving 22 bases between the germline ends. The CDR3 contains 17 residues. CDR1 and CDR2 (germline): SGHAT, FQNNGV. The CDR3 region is CASSLNPIVSASYEQYF. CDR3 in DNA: TGTGCCAGCAGTTTAAACCCGATCGTAAGCGCGTCCTACGAGCAGTACTTC.

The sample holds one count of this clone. CDR3 DNA sequence: TGTGCCAGCAGCCCCCCAGGTGAAGCTTTCTTT. It codes for CASSPPGEAFF. The V call is TRBV28, the J call TRBJ1-1, with D hard to call. The CDR3 is 11 residues long. V gave up 6 bases and J gave up 7 bases, with 9 bases separating them. The germline CDR1 and CDR2 sequences are MDHEN and SYDVKM.

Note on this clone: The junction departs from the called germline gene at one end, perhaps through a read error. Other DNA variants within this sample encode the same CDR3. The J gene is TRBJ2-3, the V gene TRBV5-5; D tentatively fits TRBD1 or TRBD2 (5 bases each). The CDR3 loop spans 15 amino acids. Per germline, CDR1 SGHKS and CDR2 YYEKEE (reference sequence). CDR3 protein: CASSLVRAGADTQYF. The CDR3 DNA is TGTGCCAGCAGCTTGGTACGGGCCGGGGCAGATACGCAATATTTT.

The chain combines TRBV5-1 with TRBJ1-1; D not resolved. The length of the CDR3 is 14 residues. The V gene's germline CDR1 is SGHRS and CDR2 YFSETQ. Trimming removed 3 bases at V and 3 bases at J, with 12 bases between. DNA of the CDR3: TGCGCCAGCAGCTCCAGCGGGTCGGACACTGAAGCTTTCTTT. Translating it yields CASSSSGSDTEAFF.

The CDR3 here is CASNRTLVYEQYF. The CDR3 DNA reads TGTGCCAGCAACAGGACCTTGGTTTACGAGCAGTACTTC. The gene calls are TRBV6-5 and TRBJ2-7; a possible D gene is TRBD1 (5 bases). This CDR3 region has 13 residues. CDR1 is MNHEY and CDR2 is SVGAGI in the germline V gene. V was shortened by 7 bases and J by 4 bases, with 14 bases between the two germline ends.

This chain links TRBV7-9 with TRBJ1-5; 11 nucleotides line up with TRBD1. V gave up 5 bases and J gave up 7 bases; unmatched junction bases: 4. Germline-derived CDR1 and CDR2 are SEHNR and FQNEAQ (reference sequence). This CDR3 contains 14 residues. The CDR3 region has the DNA TGTGCCAGCAGCGGACAGGGGGCTTGGCAGCCCCAGCATTTT. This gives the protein CASSGQGAWQPQHF.

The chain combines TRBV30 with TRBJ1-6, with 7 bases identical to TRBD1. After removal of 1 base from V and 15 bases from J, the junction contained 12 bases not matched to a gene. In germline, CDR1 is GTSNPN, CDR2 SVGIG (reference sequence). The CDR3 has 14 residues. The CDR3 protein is CAWSGMASGTVLHF. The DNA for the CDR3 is TGTGCCTGGAGTGGAATGGCCTCCGGGACAGTCCTCCACTTT.

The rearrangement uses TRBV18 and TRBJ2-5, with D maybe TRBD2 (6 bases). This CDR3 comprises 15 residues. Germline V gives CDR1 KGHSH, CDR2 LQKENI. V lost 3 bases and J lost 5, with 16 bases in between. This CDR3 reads CASSPVSAGRETQYF. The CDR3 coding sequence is TGTGCCAGCTCACCGGTATCGGCGGGGAGGGAGACCCAGTACTTC. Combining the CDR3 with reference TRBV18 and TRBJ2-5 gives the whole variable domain NAGVMQNPRHLVRRRGQEARLRCSPMKGHSHVYWYRQLPEEGLKFMVYLQKENIIDESGMPKERFSAEFPKEGPSILRIQQVVRGDSAAYFCASSPVSAGRETQYFGPGTRLLVL.